These T cell receptor beta chains were read from a single sample in a study of PD-1 blockade in classical Hodgkin lymphoma. Some clones are missing from TCRdb's copy, which holds only in-frame ones; the method was immunoSEQ multiplex PCR. The sample consists of some 52,000 clones, roughly nine tenths of them appearing once. This specimen consisted of peripheral blood mononuclear cells (PBMCs), obtained before the fourth cycle of nivolumab. These receptors were collected from a human donor with classical Hodgkin lymphoma. The CDR3 runs from the conserved cysteine through the conserved F or W. A D gene is named only where the DNA matches it firmly. The size of a clone is reported for some rows only, either as once, few or many, or as a class for expanded clones.

TRBJ1-1 - TRBV5-4 - TGTGCCAGCAGGGCAGGGGAGAACACTGAAGCTTTCTTT CASRAGENTEAFF
TRBJ1-5 TRBD1 TRBV28 - TGTGCCAGCAGGCTGGACAGGGTCAATCAGCCCCAGCATTTT CASRLDRVNQPQHF
TRBJ2-1 TRBD2 TRBV25-1 - TGTGCCAGCTGGCGGGGGGGGGAGTTCGATGAGCAGTTCTTC CASWRGGEFDEQFF
TRBJ2-3 TRBD1 TRBV5-1 once TGCGCCAGCAGCTTTGCGGACAGGGGCACAGATACGCAGTATTTT CASSFADRGTDTQYF
TRBJ2-1 - TRBV28 - TGTGCCAGCGAACCGGACCTTTACAATGAGCAGTTCTTC CASEPDLYNEQFF
TRBJ2-3 TRBD1 TRBV29-1 - TGCAGCGTTGAAGGACAGGGGGCGTTCTATACGCAGTATTTT CSVEGQGAFYTQYF
TRBJ2-1 TRBD1 TRBV28 once TGTGCCAGCAGTTTATCCAGGGGGCTCAACGAGCAGTTCTTC CASSLSRGLNEQFF
TRBJ2-7 - TRBV2 - TGTGCCACCTCCGCCTACGAGCAGTACTTC CATSAYEQYF
TRBJ2-5 - TRBV5-1 - TGCGCCAGCAGCTTCCGGCCAGGGAGCATTCAAGAGACCCAGTACTTC CASSFRPGSIQETQYF
TRBJ2-5 - TRBV7-9 - TGTGCCAGCAGCTTAGAGGCCCCCTTCTCTCAAGAGACCCAGTACTTC CASSLEAPFSQETQYF
TRBJ2-5 TRBD1 TRBV2 few TGTGCCAGCAGTGAATCGACAGGGAAGCGGGAGACCCAGTACTTC CASSESTGKRETQYF
TRBJ1-2 - TRBV28 once TGTGCCAGCAGTTTTAACAGTGCGTCTATGGGCTACACCTTC CASSFNSASMGYTF
TRBJ1-5 - TRBV19 - TGTGCCAGTAGTATTTATGGCAATCAGCCCCAGCATTTT CASSIYGNQPQHF
TRBJ2-1 TRBD2 TRBV28 - TGTGCCAGCAGTTTACTAGCGGGAGGGGACAATGAGCAGTTCTTC CASSLLAGGDNEQFF
TRBJ1-2 TRBD1 TRBV6-5 - TGTGCCAGCAGTGAGGGGGCGCATGACTATGGCTACACCTTC CASSEGAHDYGYTF
TRBJ2-7 - TRBV2 - TGTGCCAGCAGTGAATATGCTAGCTCCTACGAGCAGTACTTC CASSEYASSYEQYF
TRBJ1-3 - TRBV7-2 once TGTGCCAGCAGCCAACAGGGCACTGGAAACACCATATATTTT CASSQQGTGNTIYF
TRBJ2-1 - TRBV5-4 - TGTGCCAGCAGCTTCCAGGGGGGAAGCTCCTACAATGAGCAGTTCTTC CASSFQGGSSYNEQFF
TRBJ2-5 TRBD2 TRBV2 - TGTGCCAGCAGTGAAGTGGGACTAGCGGAAGAGACCCAGTACTTC CASSEVGLAEETQYF
TRBJ2-1 - TRBV11-2 - TGTGCCAGCAGCCCCCTAGTCGCGCTTGTTGAGCAGTTCTTC CASSPLVALVEQFF
TRBJ2-2 - TRBV4-1 - TGCGCCAGCAGCCAAGCCCCGAACACCGGGGAGCTGTTTTTT CASSQAPNTGELFF
TRBJ2-3 TRBD2 TRBV27 once TGTGCCAGCAGTTTTGGCCTAGCGGGGGGGCGCGGCACAGATACGCAGTATTTT CASSFGLAGGRGTDTQYF
TRBJ2-7 TRBD2 TRBV11-2 - TGTGCCAGCAGGACTAGCGGAGCTTACGAGCAGTACTTC CASRTSGAYEQYF
TRBJ2-3 TRBD2 TRBV7-2 - TGTGCCAGCAGCCTAGCGGGGGGGAACACAGATACGCAGTATTTT CASSLAGGNTDTQYF
TRBJ2-3 - TRBV7-9 - TGTGCCAGCAGCTCTCAACATACGCAGTATTTT CASSSQHTQYF
TRBJ2-5 - TRBV9 - TGTGCCAGCAGCGTCGGGGGCGGCCAACAAGAGACCCAGTACTTC CASSVGGGQQETQYF
TRBJ1-2 - TRBV7-3 - TGTGCCAGCAGCTTAGAAGTTCTACGTCGTTGGGGCTACACCTTC CASSLEVLRRWGYTF
TRBJ2-2 - TRBV5-3 - TGTGCCAGAGCGACGGTCGGGGAGCTGTTTTTT CARATVGELFF
TRBJ2-3 - TRBV9 - TGTGCCAGCAGCGTAGAGGGATTCGGGGCGACAGATACGCAGTATTTT CASSVEGFGATDTQYF
TRBJ1-2 - TRBV7-2 - TGTGCCAGCAGCTTAGACGGGCCTTATGGCTACACCTTC CASSLDGPYGYTF
TRBJ1-4 - TRBV6-6 - TGTGCCAGCAGTTTCACCGGGGAAAAACTGTTTTTT CASSFTGEKLFF
TRBJ1-4 - TRBV4-1 once TGCGCCAGCAGCCAAGATTCGACGGGAGTTGGGGAAAAACTGTTTTTT CASSQDSTGVGEKLFF
TRBJ2-7 TRBD2 TRBV4-2 - TGTGCCAGCAGCCAAGAGCGGGAGCCCTACGAGCAGTACTTC CASSQEREPYEQYF
TRBJ2-7 TRBD2 TRBV7-9 medium-sized TGTGCCAGCAGCTTAGTAGGCAGCGGGAGGGACTCCTACGAGCAGTACTTC CASSLVGSGRDSYEQYF
TRBJ2-5 - TRBV9 - TGTGCCAGCAGCGATACAACGGGGAAAGAGACCCAGTACTTC CASSDTTGKETQYF